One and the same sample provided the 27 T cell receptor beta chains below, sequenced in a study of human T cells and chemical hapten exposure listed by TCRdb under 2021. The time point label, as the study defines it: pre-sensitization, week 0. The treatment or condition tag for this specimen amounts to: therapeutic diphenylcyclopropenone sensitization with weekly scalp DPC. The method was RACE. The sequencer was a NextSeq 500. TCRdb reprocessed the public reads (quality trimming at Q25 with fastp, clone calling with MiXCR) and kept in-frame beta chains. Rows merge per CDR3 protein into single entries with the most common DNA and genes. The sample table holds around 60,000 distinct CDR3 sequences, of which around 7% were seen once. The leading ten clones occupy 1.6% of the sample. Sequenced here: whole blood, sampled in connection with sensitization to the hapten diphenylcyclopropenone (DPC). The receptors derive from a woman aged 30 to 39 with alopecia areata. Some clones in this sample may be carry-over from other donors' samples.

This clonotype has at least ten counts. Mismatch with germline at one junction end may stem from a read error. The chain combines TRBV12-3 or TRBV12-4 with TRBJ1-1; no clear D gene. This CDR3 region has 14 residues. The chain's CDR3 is CASSLYGGNAEAFF. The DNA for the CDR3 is TGTGCCAGCAGTTTATACGGCGGGAACGCTGAAGCTTTCTTT.

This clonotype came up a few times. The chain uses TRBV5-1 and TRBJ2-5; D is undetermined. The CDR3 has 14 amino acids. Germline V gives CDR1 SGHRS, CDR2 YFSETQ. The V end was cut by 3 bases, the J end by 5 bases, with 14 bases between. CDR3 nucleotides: TGCGCCAGCAGCTCCGGTTTGGATGGGGAGACCCAGTACTTC. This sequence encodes CASSSGLDGETQYF.

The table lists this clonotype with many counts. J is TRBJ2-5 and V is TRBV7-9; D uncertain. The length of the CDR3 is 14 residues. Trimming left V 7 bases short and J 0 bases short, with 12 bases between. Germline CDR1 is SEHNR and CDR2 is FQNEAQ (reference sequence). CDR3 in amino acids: CASNRLTNQETQYF. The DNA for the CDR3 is TGTGCCAGCAATCGGCTTACCAACCAAGAGACCCAGTACTTC. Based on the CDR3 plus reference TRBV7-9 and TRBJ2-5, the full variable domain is DTGVSQNPRHKITKRGQNVTFRCDPISEHNRLYWYRQTLGQGPEFLTYFQNEAQLEKSRLLSDRFSAERPKGSFSTLEIQRTEQGDSAMYLCASNRLTNQETQYFGPGTRLLVL.

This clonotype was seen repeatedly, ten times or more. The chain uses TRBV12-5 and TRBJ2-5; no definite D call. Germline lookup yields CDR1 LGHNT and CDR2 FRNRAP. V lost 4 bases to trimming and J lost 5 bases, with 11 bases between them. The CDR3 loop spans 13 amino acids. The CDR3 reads CASGSPQEETQYF. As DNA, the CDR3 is TGTGCTAGTGGTTCGCCACAAGAGGAGACCCAGTACTTC. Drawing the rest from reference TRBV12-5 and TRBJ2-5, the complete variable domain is DARVTQTPRHKVTEMGQEVTMRCQPILGHNTVFWYRQTMMQGLELLAYFRNRAPLDDSGMPKDRFSAEMPDATLATLKIQPSEPRDSAVYFCASGSPQEETQYFGPGTRLLVL.

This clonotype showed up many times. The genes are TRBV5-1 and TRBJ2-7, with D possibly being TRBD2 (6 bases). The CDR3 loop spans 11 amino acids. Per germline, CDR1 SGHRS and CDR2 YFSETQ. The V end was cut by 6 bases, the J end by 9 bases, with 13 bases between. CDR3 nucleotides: TGCGCCAGCAAGGAGGGACGTCGGCAGTACTTC. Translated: CASKEGRRQYF.

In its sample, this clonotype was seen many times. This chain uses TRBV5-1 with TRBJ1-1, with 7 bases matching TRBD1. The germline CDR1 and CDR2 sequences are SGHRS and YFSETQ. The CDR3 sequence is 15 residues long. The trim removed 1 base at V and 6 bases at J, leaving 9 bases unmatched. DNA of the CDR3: TGCGCCAGCAGCTTGATAGGGGGCGCCACAGCTGAAGCTTTCTTT. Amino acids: CASSLIGGATAEAFF. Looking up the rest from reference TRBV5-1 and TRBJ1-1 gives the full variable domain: KAGVTQTPRYLIKTRGQQVTLSCSPISGHRSVSWYQQTPGQGLQFLFEYFSETQRNKGNFPGRFSGRQFSNSRSEMNVSTLELGDSALYLCASSLIGGATAEAFFGQGTRLTVV.

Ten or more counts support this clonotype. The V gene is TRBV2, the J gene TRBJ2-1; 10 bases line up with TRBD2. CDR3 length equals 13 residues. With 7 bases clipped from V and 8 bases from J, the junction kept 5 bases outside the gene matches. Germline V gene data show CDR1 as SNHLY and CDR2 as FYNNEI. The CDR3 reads CASTRTSGDEQFF. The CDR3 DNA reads TGTGCCAGCACCAGGACTAGCGGCGATGAGCAGTTCTTC.

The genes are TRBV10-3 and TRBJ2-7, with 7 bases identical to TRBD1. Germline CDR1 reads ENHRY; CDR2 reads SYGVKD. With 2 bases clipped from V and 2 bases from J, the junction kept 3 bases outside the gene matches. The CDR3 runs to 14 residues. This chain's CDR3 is CAISEGTATYEQYF. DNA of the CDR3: TGTGCCATCAGTGAGGGGACAGCCACCTACGAGCAGTACTTC.

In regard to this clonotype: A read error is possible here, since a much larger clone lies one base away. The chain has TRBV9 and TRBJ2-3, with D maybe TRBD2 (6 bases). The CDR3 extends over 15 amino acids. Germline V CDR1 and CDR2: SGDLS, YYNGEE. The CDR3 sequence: CASSVGWRATDTQCF. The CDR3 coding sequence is TGTGCCAGCAGCGTAGGTTGGAGGGCCACAGATACGCAGTGTTTT.

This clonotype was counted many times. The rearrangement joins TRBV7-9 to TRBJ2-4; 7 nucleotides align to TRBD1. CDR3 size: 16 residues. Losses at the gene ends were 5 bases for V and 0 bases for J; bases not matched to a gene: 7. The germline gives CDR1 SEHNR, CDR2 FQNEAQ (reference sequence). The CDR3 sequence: CASSPQGSLAKNIQYF. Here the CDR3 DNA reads TGTGCCAGCAGCCCACAGGGGAGCCTAGCCAAAAACATTCAGTACTTC.

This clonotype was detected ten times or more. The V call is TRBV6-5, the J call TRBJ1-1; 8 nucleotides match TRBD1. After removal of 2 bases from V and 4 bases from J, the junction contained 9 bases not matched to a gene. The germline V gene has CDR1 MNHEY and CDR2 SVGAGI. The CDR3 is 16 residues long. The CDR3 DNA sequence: TGTGCCAGCAGTTACACGGCAGGGGGCGCGGGCACTGAAGCTTTCTTT. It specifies CASSYTAGGAGTEAFF.

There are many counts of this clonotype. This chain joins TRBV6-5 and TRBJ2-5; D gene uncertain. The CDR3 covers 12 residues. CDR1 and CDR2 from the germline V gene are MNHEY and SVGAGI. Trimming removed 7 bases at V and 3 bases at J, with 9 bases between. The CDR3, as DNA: TGTGCCAGCACGGCGAACGAAGAGACCCAGTACTTC. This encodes CASTANEETQYF.

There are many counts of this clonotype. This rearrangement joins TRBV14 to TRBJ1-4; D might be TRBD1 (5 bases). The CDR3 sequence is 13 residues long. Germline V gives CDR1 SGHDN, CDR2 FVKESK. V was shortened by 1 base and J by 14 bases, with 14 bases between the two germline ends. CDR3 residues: CASSQAWMSGLFF. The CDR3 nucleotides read TGTGCCAGCAGCCAAGCTTGGATGTCAGGGCTGTTTTTT.

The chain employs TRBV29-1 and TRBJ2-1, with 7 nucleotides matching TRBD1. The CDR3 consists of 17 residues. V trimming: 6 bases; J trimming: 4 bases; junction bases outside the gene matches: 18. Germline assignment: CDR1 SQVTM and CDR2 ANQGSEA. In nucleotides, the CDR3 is TGCAGCGTCGCCACAGGTAACAGGGGCCTCCGGTACAATGAGCAGTTCTTC. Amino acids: CSVATGNRGLRYNEQFF.

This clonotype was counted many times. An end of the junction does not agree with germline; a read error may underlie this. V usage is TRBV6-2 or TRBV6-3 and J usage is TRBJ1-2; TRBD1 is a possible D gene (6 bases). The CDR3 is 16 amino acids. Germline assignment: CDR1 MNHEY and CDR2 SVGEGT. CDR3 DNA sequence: TGTGCCAGCAGTCCAGACGAGACAGGCACTAACTATGGCGACACCTTC. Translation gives CASSPDETGTNYGDTF.

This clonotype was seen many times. The CDR3 coding sequence is TGTGCCAGCAGCTTAAATTCGCGCACAGATACGCAGTATTTT. This translates into CASSLNSRTDTQYF. The genes are TRBV13 and TRBJ2-3; D remains unclear. Per the germline V gene, CDR1 is PRHDT and CDR2 is FYEKMQ (reference sequence). V lost 2 bases to trimming and J lost 1 base, with 7 bases between them. This CDR3 contains 14 residues.

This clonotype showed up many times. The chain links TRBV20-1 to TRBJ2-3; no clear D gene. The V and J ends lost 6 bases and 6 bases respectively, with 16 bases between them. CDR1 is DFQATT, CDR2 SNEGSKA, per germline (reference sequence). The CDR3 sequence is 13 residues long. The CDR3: CSAAPGTWDTQYF. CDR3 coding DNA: TGCAGTGCAGCTCCGGGCACCTGGGATACGCAGTATTTT.

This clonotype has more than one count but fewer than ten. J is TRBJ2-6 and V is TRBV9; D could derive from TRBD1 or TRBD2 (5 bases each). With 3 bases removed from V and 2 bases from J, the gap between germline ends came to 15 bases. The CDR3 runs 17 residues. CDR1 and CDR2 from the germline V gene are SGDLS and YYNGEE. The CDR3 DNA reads TGTGCCAGCAGCGCGAGGGGTTTAGCCGCTGGGGCCAACGTCCTGACTTTC. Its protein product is CASSARGLAAGANVLTF. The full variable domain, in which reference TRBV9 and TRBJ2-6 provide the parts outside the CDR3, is DSGVTQTPKHLITATGQRVTLRCSPRSGDLSVYWYQQSLDQGLQFLIQYYNGEERAKGNILERFSAQQFPDLHSELNLSSLELGDSALYFCASSARGLAAGANVLTFGAGSRLTVL.

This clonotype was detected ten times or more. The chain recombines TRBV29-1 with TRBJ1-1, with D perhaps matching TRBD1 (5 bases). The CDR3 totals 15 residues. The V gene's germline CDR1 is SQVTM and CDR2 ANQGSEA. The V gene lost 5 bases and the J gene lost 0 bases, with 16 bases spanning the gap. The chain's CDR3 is CSVYFVGGMNTEAFF. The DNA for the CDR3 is TGCAGCGTTTACTTCGTCGGGGGGATGAACACTGAAGCTTTCTTT.

The CDR3: CSARDPRDRESSPLHF. In DNA, the CDR3 is TGCAGTGCTAGAGACCCCCGGGACAGGGAAAGTTCACCCCTCCACTTT. V usage is TRBV20-1 and J usage is TRBJ1-6; 9 bases fit TRBD1. This CDR3 region has 16 residues. J gave up 9 bases and V 0 bases, and 9 bases lay outside the gene matches. CDR1 is DFQATT and CDR2 is SNEGSKA in the germline V gene (reference sequence).

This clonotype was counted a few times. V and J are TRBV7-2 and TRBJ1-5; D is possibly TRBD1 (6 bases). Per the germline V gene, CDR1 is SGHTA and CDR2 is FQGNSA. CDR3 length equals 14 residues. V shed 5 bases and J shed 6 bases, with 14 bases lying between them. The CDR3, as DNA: TGTGCCAGCAGCAGAGCAGGGGCGGGTCAGCCCCAGCATTTT. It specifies CASSRAGAGQPQHF.

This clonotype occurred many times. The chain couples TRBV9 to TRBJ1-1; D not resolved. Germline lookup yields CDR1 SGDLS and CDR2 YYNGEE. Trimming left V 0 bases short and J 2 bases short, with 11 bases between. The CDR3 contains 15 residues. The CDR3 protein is CASSVEATANTEAFF. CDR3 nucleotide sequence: TGTGCCAGCAGCGTAGAGGCAACCGCTAACACTGAAGCTTTCTTT.

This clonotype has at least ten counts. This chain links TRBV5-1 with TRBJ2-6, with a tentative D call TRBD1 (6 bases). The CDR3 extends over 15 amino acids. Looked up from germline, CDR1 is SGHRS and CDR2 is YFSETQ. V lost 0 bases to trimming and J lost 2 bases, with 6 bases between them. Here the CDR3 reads CASSLAGAGANVLTF. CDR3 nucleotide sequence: TGCGCCAGCAGCTTGGCAGGGGCTGGGGCCAACGTCCTGACTTTC.

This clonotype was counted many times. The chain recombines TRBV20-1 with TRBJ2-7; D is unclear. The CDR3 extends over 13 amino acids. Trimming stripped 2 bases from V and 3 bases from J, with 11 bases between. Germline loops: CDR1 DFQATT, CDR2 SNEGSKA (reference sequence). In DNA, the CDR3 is TGCAGTGCTAGATACACAAAGAACTACGAGCAGTACTTC. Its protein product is CSARYTKNYEQYF.

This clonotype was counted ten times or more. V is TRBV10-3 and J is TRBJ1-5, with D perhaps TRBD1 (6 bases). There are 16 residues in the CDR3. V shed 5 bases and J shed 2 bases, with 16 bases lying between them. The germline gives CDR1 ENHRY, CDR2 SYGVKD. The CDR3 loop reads CAISRSGAGGNQPQHF. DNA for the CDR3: TGTGCCATCAGTCGCTCGGGGGCAGGGGGCAATCAGCCCCAGCATTTT.

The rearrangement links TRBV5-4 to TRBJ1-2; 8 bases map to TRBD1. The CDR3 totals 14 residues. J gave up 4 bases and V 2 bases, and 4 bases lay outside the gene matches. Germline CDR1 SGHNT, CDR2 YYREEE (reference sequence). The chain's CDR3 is CASSFQGASYGYTF. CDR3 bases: TGTGCCAGCAGCTTTCAGGGGGCGAGCTATGGCTACACCTTC.

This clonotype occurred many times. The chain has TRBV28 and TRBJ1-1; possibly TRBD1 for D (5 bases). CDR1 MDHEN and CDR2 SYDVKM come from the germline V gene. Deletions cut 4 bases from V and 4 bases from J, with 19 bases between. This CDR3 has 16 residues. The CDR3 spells CASSSKYYRLLTEAFF. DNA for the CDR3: TGTGCCAGCAGTTCTAAATACTACAGGCTCCTCACTGAAGCTTTCTTT.